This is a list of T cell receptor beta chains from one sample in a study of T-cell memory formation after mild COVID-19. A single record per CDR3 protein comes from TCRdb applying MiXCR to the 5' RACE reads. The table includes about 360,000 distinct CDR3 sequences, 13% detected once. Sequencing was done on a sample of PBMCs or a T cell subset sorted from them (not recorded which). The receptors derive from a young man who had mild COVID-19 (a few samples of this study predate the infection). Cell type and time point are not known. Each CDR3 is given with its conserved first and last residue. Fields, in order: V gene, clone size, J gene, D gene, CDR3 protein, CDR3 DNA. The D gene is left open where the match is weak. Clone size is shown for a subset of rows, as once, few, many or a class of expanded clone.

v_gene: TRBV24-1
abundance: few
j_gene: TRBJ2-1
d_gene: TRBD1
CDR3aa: CATSEESGLTGGTYNEQFF
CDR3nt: TGTGCCACCAGTGAGGAATCCGGGCTGACAGGGGGTACTTACAATGAGCAGTTCTTC

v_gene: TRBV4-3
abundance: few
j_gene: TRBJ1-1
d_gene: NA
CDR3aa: CASSQEAFF
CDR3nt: TGCGCCAGCAGCCAAGAAGCTTTCTTT

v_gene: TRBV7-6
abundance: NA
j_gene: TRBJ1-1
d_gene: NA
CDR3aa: CASSPLRGETEAFF
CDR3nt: TGTGCCAGCAGCCCCCTGCGCGGGGAGACTGAAGCTTTCTTT

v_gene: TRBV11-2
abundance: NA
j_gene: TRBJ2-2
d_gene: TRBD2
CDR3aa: CASRRGGLDGELFF
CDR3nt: TGTGCCAGTCGGCGGGGGGGCCTGGACGGGGAGCTGTTTTTT

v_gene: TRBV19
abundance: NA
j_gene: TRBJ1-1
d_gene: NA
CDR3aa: CASSIQWGTEAFF
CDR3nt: TGTGCCAGTAGTATACAGTGGGGGACTGAAGCTTTCTTT

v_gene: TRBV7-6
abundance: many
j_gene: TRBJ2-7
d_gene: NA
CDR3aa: CASSPRRSYEQYF
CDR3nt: TGTGCCAGCAGCCCACGAAGGTCCTACGAGCAGTACTTC

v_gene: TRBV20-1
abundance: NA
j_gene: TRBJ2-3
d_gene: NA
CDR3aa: CSAARGPSTDTQYF
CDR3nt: TGCAGTGCCGCACGGGGCCCCAGCACAGATACGCAGTATTTT

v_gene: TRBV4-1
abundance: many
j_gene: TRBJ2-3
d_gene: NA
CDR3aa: CASSQESTPSTDTQYF
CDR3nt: TGCGCCAGCAGCCAAGAGAGTACTCCGAGCACAGATACGCAGTATTTT

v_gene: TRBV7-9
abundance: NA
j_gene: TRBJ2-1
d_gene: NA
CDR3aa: CASSFRSPALANYNEQFF
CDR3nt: TGTGCCAGCAGCTTCAGATCCCCGGCCCTAGCAAATTACAATGAGCAGTTCTTC

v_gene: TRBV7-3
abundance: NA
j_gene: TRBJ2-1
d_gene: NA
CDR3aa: CASSFTYNEQFF
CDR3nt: TGTGCCAGCAGCTTCACCTACAATGAGCAGTTCTTC

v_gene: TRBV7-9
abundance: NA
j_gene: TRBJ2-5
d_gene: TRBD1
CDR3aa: CASSRPAQGAWETQYF
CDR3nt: TGTGCCAGCAGCCGGCCTGCGCAGGGGGCTTGGGAGACCCAGTACTTC

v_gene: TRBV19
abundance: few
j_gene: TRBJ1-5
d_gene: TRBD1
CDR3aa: CASSTGGGFQPQHF
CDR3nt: TGTGCCAGTAGTACAGGGGGGGGTTTCCAGCCCCAGCATTTT

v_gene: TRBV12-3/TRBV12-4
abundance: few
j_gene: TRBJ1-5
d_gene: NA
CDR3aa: CASSFSGGEQPQHF
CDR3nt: TGTGCCAGCAGTTTCTCGGGGGGCGAACAGCCCCAGCATTTT

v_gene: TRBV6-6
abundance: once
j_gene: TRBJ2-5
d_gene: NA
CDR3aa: CASSYGARETQYF
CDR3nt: TGTGCCAGCAGTTACGGGGCCAGGGAGACCCAGTACTTC